The rows below give T cell receptor beta chains drawn from one sample of a study of early T cells in non-severe SARS-CoV-2 infection. Via MiXCR, TCRdb re-called the 5' RACE reads, giving one row per CDR3 protein. The data contain tens of thousands of distinct CDR3 sequences, about 12% of them singletons. The sequencing used whole blood, collected at baseline. Source of these receptors: an adult who was a healthcare worker with PCR-confirmed SARS-CoV-2 infection or an uninfected control (not recorded which). The donor label of this sample is uncertain. Both conserved end residues are part of each CDR3. D genes are given only for firm matches. Clone size is given for some rows only: seen once, a few or many times, or a class if the clone is expanded.

>few|TRBV6-5|NA|TRBJ1-1
CASKQGFRDTEAFF
TGTGCCAGCAAACAGGGTTTTAGGGACACTGAAGCTTTCTTT
>few|TRBV6-1|NA|TRBJ1-1
CASREIVNTEAFF
TGTGCCAGCAGGGAGATAGTGAACACTGAAGCTTTCTTT
>NA|TRBV28|NA|TRBJ2-6
CASSQNNAGANVLTF
TGTGCCAGCAGTCAGAACAATGCTGGGGCCAACGTCCTGACTTTC
>few|TRBV6-5|TRBD2|TRBJ2-3
CASRGVAGTQYF
TGTGCCAGCAGAGGAGTAGCGGGTACGCAGTATTTT
>NA|TRBV6-1|NA|TRBJ1-2
CASSVAGGLYGYTF
TGTGCCAGCAGTGTGGCAGGCGGGCTCTATGGCTACACCTTC
>NA|TRBV20-1|TRBD1|TRBJ1-2
CSASARGSYGYTF
TGCAGTGCTTCTGCCAGGGGGTCCTATGGCTACACCTTC
>NA|TRBV6-1|NA|TRBJ1-2
CASSELRAGYTF
TGTGCCAGCAGTGAGCTTAGGGCAGGCTACACCTTC
>NA|TRBV6-6|NA|TRBJ2-1
CASCQTHNEQFF
TGTGCCAGCTGTCAGACCCACAATGAGCAGTTCTTC
>few|TRBV6-6|NA|TRBJ1-3
CASSYSRGRSSGNTIYF
TGTGCCAGCAGTTACTCACGGGGGAGAAGCTCTGGAAACACCATATATTTT
>many|TRBV29-1|NA|TRBJ2-1
CSVEPPGRFYNEQFF
TGCAGCGTTGAACCTCCAGGCCGTTTCTACAATGAGCAGTTCTTC
>NA|TRBV7-8|NA|TRBJ2-2
CASSSVGGELFF
TGTGCCAGCAGCTCAGTGGGCGGGGAGCTGTTTTTT
>many|TRBV7-2|TRBD1|TRBJ2-5
CASSTGTVQETQYF
TGTGCCAGCAGCACCGGGACAGTCCAAGAGACCCAGTACTTC
>NA|TRBV3-1|TRBD2|TRBJ2-3
CASSQGGGLAGSTDTQYF
TGTGCCAGCAGCCAAGGTGGGGGACTAGCGGGAAGCACAGATACGCAGTATTTT
>few|TRBV29-1|TRBD1|TRBJ2-1
CSVERVTGGENQFF
TGCAGCGTTGAAAGGGTGACAGGGGGCGAGAACCAGTTCTTC
>many|TRBV6-6|NA|TRBJ1-5
CASRLDGLNQPQHF
TGTGCCAGCAGATTAGACGGCCTCAATCAGCCCCAGCATTTT
>NA|TRBV29-1|NA|TRBJ2-1
CSVEYNEQFF
TGCAGCGTTGAATACAATGAGCAGTTCTTC
>NA|TRBV6-5|TRBD1|TRBJ1-1
CASSKGQGFEAFF
TGTGCCAGCAGCAAGGGACAGGGGTTTGAAGCTTTCTTT
>few|TRBV12-3/TRBV12-4|TRBD1|TRBJ2-2
CASRSGTGVANTGELFF
TGTGCCAGCAGATCCGGGACAGGGGTTGCGAACACCGGGGAGCTGTTTTTT
>few|TRBV12-3/TRBV12-4|TRBD2|TRBJ2-5
CASSSTPGLPYF
TGTGCCAGCAGTTCCACACCGGGACTACCGTACTTC
>many|TRBV19|TRBD2|TRBJ2-2
CASSIDLPSGGNTGELFF
TGTGCCAGTAGTATAGACCTCCCTAGCGGGGGTAACACCGGGGAGCTGTTTTTT
>NA|TRBV6-1|NA|TRBJ2-1
CARAKGRRSLHEQFF
TGTGCCAGGGCGAAAGGGCGTCGATCGTTACATGAGCAGTTCTTC
>many|TRBV29-1|NA|TRBJ2-3
CSVELLGHQDTQYF
TGCAGCGTTGAACTCCTCGGGCATCAAGATACGCAGTATTTT
>NA|TRBV24-1|NA|TRBJ2-1
CATSDVGHSLRKGYNEQFF
TGTGCCACCAGTGACGTCGGGCACTCCCTAAGGAAGGGCTACAATGAGCAGTTCTTC
>few|TRBV6-2/TRBV6-3|TRBD2|TRBJ2-5
CASRSSGKRRTQYF
TGTGCCAGCCGGTCTAGCGGGAAAAGGAGGACCCAGTACTTC
>once|TRBV7-9|TRBD2|TRBJ2-2
CASSFRGGTGELFF
TGTGCCAGCAGCTTCCGGGGGGGCACCGGGGAGCTGTTTTTT
>NA|TRBV7-9|TRBD1|TRBJ2-1
CASSLAAGGAYNEQFF
TGTGCCAGCAGCTTAGCGGCAGGGGGTGCCTACAATGAGCAGTTCTTC
>NA|TRBV20-1|NA|TRBJ1-1
CSARDPRKDNTEAFF
TGCAGTGCTAGAGATCCGAGGAAAGATAACACTGAAGCTTTCTTT
>NA|TRBV6-5|NA|TRBJ1-2
CASSYHPEANYGYTF
TGTGCCAGCAGTTACCATCCTGAAGCTAACTATGGCTACACCTTC
>NA|TRBV7-9|NA|TRBJ1-1
CASSSTGNTEAFF
TGTGCCAGCAGCTCAACCGGTAACACTGAAGCTTTCTTT
>NA|TRBV24-1|NA|TRBJ2-2
CATSTGVNTGELFF
TGTGCCACCAGTACAGGCGTGAACACCGGGGAGCTGTTTTTT
>NA|TRBV12-3/TRBV12-4|NA|TRBJ1-6
CASGVGSGTGSYNSPLHF
TGTGCCAGCGGAGTCGGTTCGGGGACCGGCTCCTATAATTCACCCCTCCACTTT
>many|TRBV7-2|NA|TRBJ2-3
CASSLRVSPDTQYF
TGTGCCAGCAGCTTACGGGTATCTCCAGATACGCAGTATTTT
>NA|TRBV25-1|NA|TRBJ1-2
CASSERGSGYGYTF
TGTGCCAGCAGTGAGAGGGGCAGCGGCTATGGCTACACCTTC
>many|TRBV12-3/TRBV12-4|NA|TRBJ1-1
CASSTRGGNTEAFF
TGTGCCAGCAGCACACGGGGGGGGAACACTGAAGCTTTCTTT
>NA|TRBV10-3|TRBD1|TRBJ1-2
CAITPAQGANYGYTF
TGTGCCATCACCCCAGCCCAGGGGGCTAACTATGGCTACACCTTC
>NA|TRBV10-2|TRBD1|TRBJ2-5
CATTRRQGVEETQYF
TGCGCCACTACTAGGAGGCAGGGGGTAGAAGAGACCCAGTACTTC
>few|TRBV29-1|TRBD1|TRBJ1-1
CSVEGQGGTEAFF
TGCAGCGTTGAGGGACAGGGTGGCACTGAAGCTTTCTTT
>few|TRBV7-9|NA|TRBJ1-1
CASSSTRGGTEAFF
TGTGCCAGCAGCTCCACCCGGGGCGGAACTGAAGCTTTCTTT
>many|TRBV10-3|NA|TRBJ2-5
CAISAGNRVRRETQYF
TGTGCCATCAGTGCAGGGAATCGGGTCCGGAGAGAGACCCAGTACTTC
>few|TRBV18|NA|TRBJ1-2
CASSPRTDNYGYTF
TGTGCCAGCTCACCCCGGACGGATAACTATGGCTACACCTTC
>NA|TRBV6-5|NA|TRBJ2-3
CASSYSNRGGDTQYF
TGTGCCAGCAGTTACAGTAACCGGGGAGGAGATACGCAGTATTTT